These 9 T cell receptor beta chains were sequenced from one sample in a study of memory CD4+ T cells and cytomegalovirus serostatus. The sort gate was single viable CD3+CD4+CD8-CD45RO+ cells for memory CD4+ T cells. Data came from immunoSEQ multiplex PCR; TCRdb stores just in-frame clones and leaves some out. In the table there are 45,000 to 65,000 clones, more than 70% of which are singletons. The sequenced sample was memory CD4+ T cells from blood. These receptors were taken from an adult in good health and CMV-seropositive.

This clone was counted once. The genes are TRBV5-4 and TRBJ1-1; D not certain. The CDR3 covers 14 residues. CDR1 and CDR2 from the germline V gene are SGHNT and YYREEE (reference sequence). Between the trimmed V and J ends, which lost 4 bases and 1 base, there was a span of 11 bases. Here the CDR3 DNA reads TGTGCCAGCAGCCCCCAACGTTCGAACACTGAAGCTTTCTTT. Translation gives CASSPQRSNTEAFF.

The chain is built from TRBV6-1 and TRBJ1-5; 10 positions agree with TRBD1. The CDR3 spans 14 residues. V dropped 3 bases and J dropped 5; count of bases not matched to a gene: 1. From germline, CDR1 is MNHNS and CDR2 SASEGT. For the CDR3, the DNA is TGTGCCAGCAGTGAGGGGACAGGGGATCAGCCCCAGCATTTT. Translated, it gives CASSEGTGDQPQHF.

The rearrangement uses TRBV5-6 and TRBJ2-7; unclear D gene. Trimming left V 2 bases short and J 0 bases short, with 9 bases between. The CDR3 spans 14 residues. Germline V gene data show CDR1 as SGHDT and CDR2 as YYEEEE. The CDR3, as DNA: TGTGCCAGCAGCTTCCTCACCAGCTCCTACGAGCAGTACTTC. The encoded protein is CASSFLTSSYEQYF.

The chain joins TRBV1 to TRBJ2-7; no check of the table's D call, TRBD2, against the DNA was made. TRBV1 is tagged as a pseudogene. The CDR3 contains 13 residues. This chain's CDR3 is CTSSQEASYEQYF. CDR3 DNA: TGCACCAGCAGCCAAGAAGCATCCTACGAGCAGTACTTC.

A single count supports this clone. V gene TRBV19 combines with J gene TRBJ1-2; D not resolved. CDR1 LNHDA and CDR2 SQIVND come from the germline V gene (reference sequence). This CDR3 spans 12 amino acids. Trimming removed 8 bases at V and 3 bases at J, with 10 bases between. CDR3 DNA: TGTGCCAGTGCCGGCCGGGACTATGGCTACACCTTC. It yields the protein CASAGRDYGYTF. Drawing the rest from reference TRBV19 and TRBJ1-2, the complete variable domain is DGGITQSPKYLFRKEGQNVTLSCEQNLNHDAMYWYRQDPGQGLRLIYYSQIVNDFQKGDIAEGYSVSREKKESFPLTVTSAQKNPTAFYLCASAGRDYGYTFGSGTRLTVV.

The chain joins TRBV10-1 to TRBJ2-3; D is unclear. This CDR3 spans 14 amino acids. V lost 1 base, J lost 5 bases, and 10 bases lay in between. The germline gives CDR1 WNHNN, CDR2 SYGVQD (reference sequence). In DNA form, the CDR3 reads TGCGCCAGCAGTGAGTGGTCTGAAGGAGATACGCAGTATTTT. It yields the protein CASSEWSEGDTQYF.

V and J are TRBV7-8 and TRBJ1-3; perhaps TRBD1 as D (6 bases). The CDR3 has 14 amino acids. V lost 5 bases and J 4 bases, leaving 12 bases between the germline ends. Germline loops: CDR1 SGHVS, CDR2 FQNEAQ. CDR3 protein: CASSPGQRGNTIYF. The CDR3 DNA reads TGTGCCAGCAGCCCAGGACAGAGGGGAAACACCATATATTTT.

The CDR3 loop reads CASQGGWLTGELFF. The DNA for the CDR3 is TGTGCCAGCCAAGGGGGATGGTTGACCGGGGAGCTGTTTTTT. The rearrangement links TRBV7-2 to TRBJ2-2, with a tentative D call TRBD1 (6 bases). V was cut by 8 bases and J by 5 bases, with 15 bases left in between. Looked up from germline, CDR1 is SGHTA and CDR2 is FQGNSA. This CDR3 spans 14 amino acids.

This clone was seen a handful of times. CDR3 sequence reads: CASSRTGNGEQFF. CDR3 DNA sequence: TGTGCCAGCAGCCGGACAGGGAACGGTGAGCAGTTCTTC. The J gene is TRBJ2-1, the V gene TRBV7-2, with 8 bases identical to TRBD1. This CDR3 has 13 amino acids. Germline V gives CDR1 SGHTA, CDR2 FQGNSA. The V and J ends lost 5 bases and 9 bases, in that order; junction bases with no gene match: 6.